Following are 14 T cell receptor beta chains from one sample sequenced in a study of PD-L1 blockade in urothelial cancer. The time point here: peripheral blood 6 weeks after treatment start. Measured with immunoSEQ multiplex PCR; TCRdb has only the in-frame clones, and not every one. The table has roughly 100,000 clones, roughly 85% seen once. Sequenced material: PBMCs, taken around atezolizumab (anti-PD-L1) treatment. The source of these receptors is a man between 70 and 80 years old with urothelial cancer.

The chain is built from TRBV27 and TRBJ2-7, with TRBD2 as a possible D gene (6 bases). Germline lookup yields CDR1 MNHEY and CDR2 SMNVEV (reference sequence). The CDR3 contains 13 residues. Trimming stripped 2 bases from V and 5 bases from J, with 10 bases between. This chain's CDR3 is CASSLTEGDEQYF. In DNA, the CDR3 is TGTGCCAGCAGTTTAACGGAGGGCGACGAGCAGTACTTC.

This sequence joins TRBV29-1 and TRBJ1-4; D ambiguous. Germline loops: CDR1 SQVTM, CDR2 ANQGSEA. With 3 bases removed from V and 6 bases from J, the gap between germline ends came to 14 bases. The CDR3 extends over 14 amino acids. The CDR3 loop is CSVDVTGLDEKLFF. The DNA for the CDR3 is TGCAGCGTTGACGTGACGGGGTTGGATGAAAAACTGTTTTTT.

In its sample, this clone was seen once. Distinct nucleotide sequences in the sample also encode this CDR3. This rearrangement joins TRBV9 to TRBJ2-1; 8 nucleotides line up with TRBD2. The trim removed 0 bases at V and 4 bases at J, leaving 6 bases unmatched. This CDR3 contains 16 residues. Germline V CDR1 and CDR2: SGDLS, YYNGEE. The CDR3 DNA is TGTGCCAGCAGCGTAGGATCCAGCGGGAGTTACAATGAGCAGTTCTTC. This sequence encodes CASSVGSSGSYNEQFF.

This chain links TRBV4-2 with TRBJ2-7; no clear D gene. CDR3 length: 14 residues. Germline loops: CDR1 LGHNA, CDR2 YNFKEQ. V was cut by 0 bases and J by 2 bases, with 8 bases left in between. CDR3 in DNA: TGTGCCAGCAGCCAAGAGGGCCCAGCCTACGAGCAGTACTTC. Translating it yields CASSQEGPAYEQYF.

CDR3 protein: CASSLGLEETQYF. The CDR3 nucleotides are TGTGCCAGCAGCTTAGGACTAGAGGAGACCCAGTACTTC. This chain uses TRBV7-2 with TRBJ2-5; perhaps TRBD2 as D (6 bases). V was clipped by 1 base and J by 5 bases, with 8 bases between them. In germline, CDR1 is SGHTA, CDR2 FQGNSA. CDR3 size: 13 residues.

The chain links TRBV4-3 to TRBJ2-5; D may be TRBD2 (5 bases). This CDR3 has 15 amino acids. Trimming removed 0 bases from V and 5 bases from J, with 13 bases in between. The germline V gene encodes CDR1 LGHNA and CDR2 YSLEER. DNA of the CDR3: TGCGCCAGCAGCCAAGATGGAAGGCGGAGGGAGACCCAGTACTTC. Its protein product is CASSQDGRRRETQYF.

The CDR3 reads CASSLQGASTDTQYF. CDR3 in DNA: TGTGCCAGCAGTTTACAAGGGGCAAGCACAGATACGCAGTATTTT. V and J are TRBV27 and TRBJ2-3, with D possibly being TRBD1 (5 bases). Germline assignment: CDR1 MNHEY and CDR2 SMNVEV (reference sequence). V dropped 2 bases and J dropped 0 bases, with 9 bases sitting between them. This CDR3 has 15 residues.

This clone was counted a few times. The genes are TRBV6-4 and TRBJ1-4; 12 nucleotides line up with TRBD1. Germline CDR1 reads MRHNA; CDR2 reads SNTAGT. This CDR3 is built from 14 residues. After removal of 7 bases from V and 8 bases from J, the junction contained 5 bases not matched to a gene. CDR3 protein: CASIGTGGGEKLFF. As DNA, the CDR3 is TGTGCCAGCATCGGGACAGGGGGCGGAGAAAAACTGTTTTTT.

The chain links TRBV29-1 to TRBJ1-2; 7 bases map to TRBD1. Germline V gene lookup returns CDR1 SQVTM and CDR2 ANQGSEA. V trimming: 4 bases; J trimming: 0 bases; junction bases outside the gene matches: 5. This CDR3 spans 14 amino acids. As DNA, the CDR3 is TGCAGCGTTGTTCAGGGGGACACTAACTATGGCTACACCTTC. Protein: CSVVQGDTNYGYTF.

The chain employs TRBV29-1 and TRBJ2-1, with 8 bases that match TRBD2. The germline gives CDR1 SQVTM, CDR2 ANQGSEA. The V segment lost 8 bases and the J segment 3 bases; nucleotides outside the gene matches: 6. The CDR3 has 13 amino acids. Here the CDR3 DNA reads TGCAGCTGCACCGGGACTAGCTACAATGAGCAGTTCTTC. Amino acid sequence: CSCTGTSYNEQFF.

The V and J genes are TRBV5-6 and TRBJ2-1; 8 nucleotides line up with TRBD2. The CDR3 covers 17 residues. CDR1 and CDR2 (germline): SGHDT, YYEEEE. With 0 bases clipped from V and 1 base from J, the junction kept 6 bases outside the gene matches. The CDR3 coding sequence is TGTGCCAGCAGCTTGGCGGGGAGCGGGAGATCCTACAATGAGCAGTTCTTC. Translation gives CASSLAGSGRSYNEQFF. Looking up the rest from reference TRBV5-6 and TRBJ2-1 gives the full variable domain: DAGVTQSPTHLIKTRGQQVTLRCSPKSGHDTVSWYQQALGQGPQFIFQYYEEEERQRGNFPDRFSGHQFPNYSSELNVNALLLGDSALYLCASSLAGSGRSYNEQFFGPGTRLTVL.

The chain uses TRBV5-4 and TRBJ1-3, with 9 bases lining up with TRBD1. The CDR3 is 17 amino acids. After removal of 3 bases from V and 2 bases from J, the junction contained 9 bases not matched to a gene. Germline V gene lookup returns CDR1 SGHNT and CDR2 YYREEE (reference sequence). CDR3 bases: TGTGCCAGCAGCTCGGACAGGGGAAAAGGCCCTGGAAACACCATATATTTT. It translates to CASSSDRGKGPGNTIYF.

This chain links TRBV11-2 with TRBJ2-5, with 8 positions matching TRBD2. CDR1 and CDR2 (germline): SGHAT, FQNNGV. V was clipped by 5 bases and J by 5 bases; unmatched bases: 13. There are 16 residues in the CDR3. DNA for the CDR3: TGTGCCAGCAGCGGTGGCGGGGGGCAAAATTGGGAGACCCAGTACTTC. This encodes CASSGGGGQNWETQYF.

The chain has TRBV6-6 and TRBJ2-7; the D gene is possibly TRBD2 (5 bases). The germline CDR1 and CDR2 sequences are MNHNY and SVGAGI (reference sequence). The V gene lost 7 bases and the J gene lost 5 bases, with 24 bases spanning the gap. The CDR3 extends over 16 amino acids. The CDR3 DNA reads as TGTGCCAGCACCGAGGGTTTGTTTGGGTCTAAGGACGAGCAGTACTTC. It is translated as CASTEGLFGSKDEQYF.